The rows below give T cell receptor beta chains drawn from one sample of a study of circulating and synovial CD4+ cells in juvenile arthritis. Assay used: immunoSEQ multiplex PCR; TCRdb lists only in-frame clones, some missing. Seen here are 34,000 or so clones, about 94% observed once, and the top ten hold less than 0.8%. The source material was CD4+ T cells from blood. The origin of the receptors is a human donor with juvenile idiopathic arthritis. CDR3s include the opening cysteine and the closing phenylalanine or tryptophan. A D gene is named only where the DNA matches it firmly. A row's size may be missing; if present it is once, few, many or a size class.

>-|TRBJ1-1|-|TRBV6-8
TGTGCCAGCAGTTATATTGGACTTAAAAAGTCCATGAACACTGAAGCTTTCTTT
CASSYIGLKKSMNTEAFF
>-|TRBJ1-1|-|TRBV7-8
TGTGCCAGCAACCTAATGGGGGGGGAGGTGGACACTGAAGCTTTCTTT
CASNLMGGEVDTEAFF
>-|TRBJ1-3|-|TRBV27
TGTGCCAGCAGTTTGAGGGGGGGGAAGCTGGTTGGAAACACCATATATTTT
CASSLRGGKLVGNTIYF
>TRBD1|TRBJ1-3|once|TRBV9
TGTGCCAGCAGCGTCACAGGGGACCTTGGAAACACCATATATTTT
CASSVTGDLGNTIYF
>-|TRBJ2-1|-|TRBV7-3
TGTGCCAGCCGTAGATCCTTACAGGGATCCTCTGAGCAGTTCTTC
CASRRSLQGSSEQFF
>TRBD2|TRBJ2-1|-|TRBV11-1
TGTGCCAGCAGCCCTATTGGGACTAGCGGGGGGACCTACAATGAGCAGTTCTTC
CASSPIGTSGGTYNEQFF
>-|TRBJ2-1|-|TRBV9
TGTGCCAGCAGCGTAGGGGCTTACAATGAGCAGTTCTTC
CASSVGAYNEQFF
>TRBD1|TRBJ2-1|-|TRBV7-9
TGTGCCAGCACCTCAGACAGGGCCCGGATTAGCTCCTACAATGAGCAGTTCTTC
CASTSDRARISSYNEQFF
>TRBD1|TRBJ1-1|-|TRBV5-1
TGCGCCAGCAGCTTTTCGCTCCACAGGGGTGAGACTGAAGCTTTCTTT
CASSFSLHRGETEAFF
>TRBD2|TRBJ2-1|-|TRBV7-2
TGTGCCAGCAGCTTATTTAGCGGGGCTTACAATGAGCAGTTCTTC
CASSLFSGAYNEQFF
>-|TRBJ1-3|once|TRBV9
TGTGCCAGCAGCGCTGAGAACACCATATATTTT
CASSAENTIYF
>-|TRBJ2-1|-|TRBV19
TGTGCCAGTAGTAGGGAGTACAATGAGCAGTTCTTC
CASSREYNEQFF
>TRBD2|TRBJ2-3|-|TRBV15
TGTGCCACCAGCAGGGAAGCGGGGGGGCTGACAGATACGCAGTATTTT
CATSREAGGLTDTQYF
>-|TRBJ1-2|-|TRBV18
TGTGCCAGCTCACCACCGGCAGGGCCACCTAACTATGGCTACACCTTC
CASSPPAGPPNYGYTF
>-|TRBJ2-4|-|TRBV6-6
TGTGCCAGCAGAAGCATAGGGGCCCAAAACATTCAGTACTTC
CASRSIGAQNIQYF
>-|TRBJ1-6|-|TRBV4-1
TGCGCCAGCAGCCGGGGGGGGCCGGAACGGTCACCCCTCCACTTT
CASSRGGPERSPLHF
>TRBD1|TRBJ1-2|-|TRBV4-3
TGCGCCAGCAGCCAAGATCGACAGGGAACTGCCTATGGCTACACCTTC
CASSQDRQGTAYGYTF
>-|TRBJ1-3|-|TRBV7-9
TGTGCCAGCAGCTTAGGGTGGGGAGACGCTGGAAACACCATATATTTT
CASSLGWGDAGNTIYF
>-|TRBJ2-1|-|TRBV5-5
TGTGCCAGCAGCTTGTGGTCACCTAACAATGAGCAGTTCTTC
CASSLWSPNNEQFF
>TRBD1|TRBJ1-5|-|TRBV18
TGTGCCAGCTCACCGTTCAGAGGGACAGAACGATATAGCAATCAGCCCCAGCATTTT
CASSPFRGTERYSNQPQHF
>-|TRBJ1-2|-|TRBV27
TGTGCCAGCAGTTTGACCCTCTCGACAACCAGCTATGGCTACACCTTC
CASSLTLSTTSYGYTF
>TRBD1|TRBJ1-6|-|TRBV19
TGTGCCAGTAGTCCTACAGGGGGCGGTTCACCCCTCCACTTT
CASSPTGGGSPLHF
>-|TRBJ1-2|-|TRBV6-1
TGTGCCAGCAGTACTCCCCTCACCTTC
CASSTPLTF
>-|TRBJ2-3|-|TRBV18
TGTGCCAGCTCACCCGGTATTACAGATACGCAGTATTTT
CASSPGITDTQYF
>-|TRBJ2-1|-|TRBV5-6
TGTGCCAGCAGCTTTCAGCGCGATGAGCAGTTCTTC
CASSFQRDEQFF
>TRBD2|TRBJ2-3|-|TRBV7-7
TGTGCTAGCAGCTTAGGCGGGGGGAGGACAGATACGCAGTATTTT
CASSLGGGRTDTQYF
>-|TRBJ2-1|few|TRBV6-6
TGTGCCAGCAGTCCCTTCCCGGTTGAGCAGTTCTTC
CASSPFPVEQFF
>TRBD1|TRBJ2-1|-|TRBV9
TGTGCCAGCAGCCCTCGGACAGGTTTGAAGTTCTTC
CASSPRTGLKFF
>TRBD1|TRBJ1-1|-|TRBV5-6
TGTGCCAGCAGCTTGGAGGGGGCTTGGAACACTGAAGCTTTCTTT
CASSLEGAWNTEAFF
>-|TRBJ2-1|-|TRBV5-6
TGTGCCAGCAGCTTAGTTCGGCAGGGTAGTGGAAATGAGCAGTTCTTC
CASSLVRQGSGNEQFF
>-|TRBJ2-7|-|TRBV21-1
TGTGCCAGCAGCAAATGTACACGGACTAGCGGATCCTACGAGCAGTACTTC
CASSKCTRTSGSYEQYF
>TRBD1|TRBJ1-2|-|TRBV7-2
TGTGCCAGCAGCTTGACAGGGTACGGCTACACCTTC
CASSLTGYGYTF
>TRBD2|TRBJ2-7|-|TRBV7-2
TGTGCCAGCAGCTTAGGGACTAGCGGGGGGGCCCTCTACGAGCAGTACTTC
CASSLGTSGGALYEQYF
>-|TRBJ1-2|-|TRBV4-1
TGCGCCAGCAGCCGCACGGGGGTGGGCACTGACTATGGCTACACCTTC
CASSRTGVGTDYGYTF
>-|TRBJ1-3|-|TRBV19
TGTGCCAGTAGAAACCAGGGCGCTGGAAACACCATATATTTT
CASRNQGAGNTIYF
>-|TRBJ1-3|-|TRBV18
TGTGCCAGCTCACCAGACGGACTCGGGGGAAACACCATATATTTT
CASSPDGLGGNTIYF